The source of this T cell receptor beta chain is a study of control samples from healthy donors and cancer patients. The CDR3 extends over 15 amino acids. V was shortened by 0 bases and J by 6 bases, with 12 bases between the two germline ends. CDR1 and CDR2 (germline): SGHRS, YFSETQ. The method was immunoSEQ multiplex PCR; TCRdb's version includes in-frame clones alone and lacks a portion of them. The table has 100,000 to 110,000 clones, about 90% seen once. The specimen was blood. The V call is TRBV5-1, the J call TRBJ1-4, with unresolved D. This receptor was identified in a woman aged 45-65 years in good health. This CDR3 reads CASSLGVAWDEKLFF. The CDR3 bases are TGCGCCAGCAGCTTGGGTGTGGCCTGGGATGAAAAACTGTTTTTT.